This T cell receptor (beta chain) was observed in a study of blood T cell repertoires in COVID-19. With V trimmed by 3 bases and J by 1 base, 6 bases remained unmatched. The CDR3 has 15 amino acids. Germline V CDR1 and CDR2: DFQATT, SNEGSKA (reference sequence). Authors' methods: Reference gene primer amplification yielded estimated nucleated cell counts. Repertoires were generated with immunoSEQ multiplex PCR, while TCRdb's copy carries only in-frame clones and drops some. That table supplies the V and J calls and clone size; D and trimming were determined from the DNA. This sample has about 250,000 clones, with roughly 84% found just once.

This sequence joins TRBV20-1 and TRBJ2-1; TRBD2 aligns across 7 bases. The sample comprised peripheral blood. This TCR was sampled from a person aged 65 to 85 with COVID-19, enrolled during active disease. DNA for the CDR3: TGCAGTGCTAGTGTCCCCGGGAGGTCCTACAATGAGCAGTTCTTC. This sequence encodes CSASVPGRSYNEQFF.